This T cell receptor beta chain was identified in a study of T cell responses to AZD1222 COVID-19 vaccine. Regarding the study as a whole: The repertoires were collected only after the peak T cell response. AZD1222 recipients seropositive at baseline numbered only 5 or 6. An increase in Spike-specific TCR breadth and depth was observed after two AZD1222 doses.

As concerns this clone: Its antigen is still unknown.

Clones were read by immunoSEQ multiplex PCR, and TCRdb kept only the in-frame ones, dropping some. The data contain 75,000 to 100,000 clones, around 88% of them singletons. With 7 bases removed from V and 1 base from J, the gap between germline ends came to 10 bases. CDR1 is SQVTM, CDR2 ANQGSEA, per germline. This CDR3 spans 12 amino acids. The source was peripheral blood, collected on day 0 of AZD1222 vaccination. This sequence originates from an adult in good health. The chain joins TRBV29-1 to TRBJ1-1; tentatively, D is TRBD1 (6 bases). CDR3 protein: CSEKTGNTEAFF. The CDR3 DNA is TGCAGCGAGAAGACAGGGAACACTGAAGCTTTCTTT.